One and the same sample provided the 17 T cell receptor beta chains below, sequenced in a study of neurological immune-mediated disorders (dated by TCRdb to between 2018 and 2021). This sample's time point label indicates: longitudinal time-point 2. To prepare the library, 5' RACE was applied. Instrument used: Illumina HiSeq 2500. TCRdb applied fastp at Q25 and MiXCR to the public reads, then kept only in-frame beta chains. Identical CDR3 protein sequences are pooled into one entry, listed with their most common genes and DNA. For this sample the table gives more than 55,000 distinct CDR3 sequences, of which more than 7.5% were detected only once. Together, the top ten hold 12% of the sample. The sequenced sample consisted of PBMCs. Every receptor here comes from a man under 40 in good health.

This clonotype was counted at least ten times. The chain carries TRBV3-1 and TRBJ2-7; D not resolved. Germline V gene data show CDR1 as LGHDT and CDR2 as YNNKEL (reference sequence). V was clipped by 2 bases and J by 4 bases, with 12 bases between them. This CDR3 is 14 amino acids long. The CDR3 here is CASSQSPGSYEQYF. Written as DNA, the CDR3 is TGTGCCAGCAGCCAATCACCGGGTTCATACGAGCAGTACTTC.

Many counts were recorded for this clonotype. The gene calls are TRBV3-1 and TRBJ1-2, with D tentatively TRBD1 (6 bases). In germline, CDR1 is LGHDT, CDR2 YNNKEL (reference sequence). The V end was cut by 4 bases, the J end by 3 bases, with 12 bases between. This CDR3 is built from 14 residues. CDR3 loop: CASSLGTTYYGYTF. The CDR3 bases are TGTGCCAGCAGCCTCGGGACAACGTACTATGGCTACACCTTC.

The chain couples TRBV20-1 to TRBJ2-1; TRBD2 matches at 8 bases. Trimming cost V 8 bases and J 5 bases; bases outside gene matches: 14. This CDR3 comprises 15 residues. Germline V gene lookup returns CDR1 DFQATT and CDR2 SNEGSKA (reference sequence). The CDR3 here is CSRVKSGSTNNEQFF. The CDR3 coding sequence is TGCAGTAGAGTAAAAAGCGGGAGCACTAACAATGAGCAGTTCTTC.

This clonotype was seen repeatedly, ten times or more. The gene calls are TRBV28 and TRBJ2-5, with TRBD1 as a possible D gene (6 bases). Germline CDR1 reads MDHEN; CDR2 reads SYDVKM. V shed 4 bases and J shed 6 bases, with 12 bases lying between them. The CDR3 is 13 amino acids. The CDR3 loop is CASSSGHPKTQYF. CDR3 nucleotides: TGTGCCAGCAGTTCGGGACACCCCAAGACCCAGTACTTC.

Notes on this clonotype: A read error may produce the germline difference seen at one junction end. J is TRBJ2-3 and V is TRBV20-1; perhaps TRBD2 as D (5 bases). The CDR3 has 14 amino acids. The germline CDR1 and CDR2 sequences are DFQATT and SNEGSKA (reference sequence). CDR3: CSASWYRGADTRYF. The CDR3 DNA sequence: TGCAGTGCTAGTTGGTACCGGGGTGCAGATACGCGGTATTTT.

This clonotype showed up many times. The V and J genes are TRBV7-7 and TRBJ2-1; a weak D match, TRBD2 (5 bases). Trimming took off 3 bases at V and 0 bases at J, with 9 bases between the two ends. This CDR3 is 15 amino acids long. Looked up from germline, CDR1 is SSHAT and CDR2 is FNYEAQ (reference sequence). The CDR3 DNA sequence: TGTGCCAGCAGCTTCGGGATTAGCTCCTACAATGAGCAGTTCTTC. It codes for CASSFGISSYNEQFF.

Remarks on this clonotype: With a much larger clone just one base away, this may be a read error. This chain links TRBV5-1 with TRBJ2-1; D tentatively reads TRBD1 or TRBD2 (6 bases each). V dropped 3 bases and J dropped 7 bases, with 14 bases sitting between them. The CDR3 has 14 residues. The V gene's germline CDR1 is SGHRS and CDR2 YFSETQ. CDR3 nucleotides: TGCGCCAGCAGCTGGGGGGACATTAGGAATGAGCAGTTCTTC. This translates into CASSWGDIRNEQFF.

This clonotype was seen repeatedly, ten times or more. The J gene is TRBJ2-3, the V gene TRBV2, with no clear D. CDR3 length equals 16 residues. Per the germline V gene, CDR1 is SNHLY and CDR2 is FYNNEI. V dropped 2 bases and J dropped 2 bases, with 14 bases sitting between them. The CDR3 reads CASSELLVGSTDTQYF. CDR3 DNA sequence: TGTGCCAGCAGTGAACTTTTGGTGGGGTCCACAGATACGCAGTATTTT. Combining the CDR3 with reference TRBV2 and TRBJ2-3 gives the whole variable domain EPEVTQTPSHQVTQMGQEVILRCVPISNHLYFYWYRQILGQKVEFLVSFYNNEISEKSEIFDDQFSVERPDGSNFTLKIRSTKLEDSAMYFCASSELLVGSTDTQYFGPGTRLTVL.

This clonotype occurred many times. The chain has TRBV3-1 and TRBJ2-1; the D is unclear. This CDR3 is built from 17 residues. V shed 0 bases and J shed 7 bases, with 19 bases lying between them. Germline CDR1 and CDR2: LGHDT and YNNKEL (reference sequence). In DNA, the CDR3 is TGTGCCAGCAGCCAAGAATTTGTCAGCGTCCCCCGGAATGAGCAGTTCTTC. Translated, it gives CASSQEFVSVPRNEQFF.

Points on this clonotype: One end of the junction is discordant with germline, which a read error may explain. V gene TRBV10-3 combines with J gene TRBJ2-5, with TRBD1 matching over 9 bases. Germline V gene lookup returns CDR1 ENHRY and CDR2 SYGVKD. This CDR3 contains 14 residues. CDR3 DNA sequence: TGTACCATCAGTGACACAGGGGGCAACGAGACCCAGTACTTC. It specifies CTISDTGGNETQYF.

About this clonotype itself: This may be a read error: a much more frequent sequence differs by one nucleotide. As DNA, the CDR3 is TGCAGTGCTAGAGACACGCGGACTAGCGGGAGTAAGAATGAGCGGTTCTTC. Its protein product is CSARDTRTSGSKNERFF. The chain uses TRBV20-1 and TRBJ2-1; 13 bases fit TRBD2. CDR3 length: 17 amino acids. CDR1 is DFQATT and CDR2 is SNEGSKA in the germline V gene (reference sequence).

Concerning this clonotype itself: This may be a read error, as it is one base from a much larger clone. J is TRBJ1-2 and V is TRBV5-1; D remains unclear. CDR1 SGHRS and CDR2 YFSETQ come from the germline V gene. There are 14 residues in the CDR3. Trimming stripped 1 base from V and 4 bases from J, with 11 bases between. CDR3 sequence reads: CASSLYTGGYGYTF. For the CDR3, the DNA is TGCGCCAGCAGCTTGTACACCGGTGGCTATGGCTACACCTTC.

This clonotype was seen at least ten times. V gene TRBV29-1 combines with J gene TRBJ2-2, with D possibly being TRBD1 (6 bases). The CDR3 runs 14 residues. CDR1 is SQVTM, CDR2 ANQGSEA, per germline. V lost 5 bases and J 2 bases, leaving 12 bases between the germline ends. CDR3 coding DNA: TGCAGCGTTCAAAGGGGACAAAACACCGGGGAGCTGTTTTTT. This codes for CSVQRGQNTGELFF.

This clonotype was picked up many times. The rearrangement joins TRBV21-1 to TRBJ2-1; the table calls TRBD1, which could not be checked here. TRBV21-1 is a documented pseudogene. The CDR3 is made up of 20 amino acids. The CDR3 is CASSKRSAGGSLSSYNEQFF. In nucleotides, the CDR3 is TGTGCCAGCAGCAAAAGGTCGGCAGGGGGGAGCCTAAGCTCCTACAATGAGCAGTTCTTC.

This clonotype was recorded at least ten times. The chain joins TRBV27 to TRBJ2-7; 9 nucleotides agree with TRBD2. The CDR3 covers 14 residues. CDR1 MNHEY and CDR2 SMNVEV come from the germline V gene (reference sequence). J gave up 7 bases and V 3 bases, and 7 bases lay outside the gene matches. CDR3 coding DNA: TGTGCCAGCAGTTTGAGTAGCGGGAGTTTGGAGCAGTACTTC. Its translation: CASSLSSGSLEQYF.

This clonotype was observed at least ten times. This sequence joins TRBV11-2 and TRBJ2-1; 11 bases align to TRBD2. The germline V gene encodes CDR1 SGHAT and CDR2 FQNNGV. V shed 1 base and J 7 bases; nucleotides not matched to a gene: 9. The CDR3 consists of 17 residues. The CDR3 region has the DNA TGTGCCAGCAGCTTAGGCCAACTAGCGGGAGAGGGGAATGAGCAGTTCTTC. The encoded protein is CASSLGQLAGEGNEQFF.

Many counts were recorded for this clonotype. The gene calls are TRBV20-1 and TRBJ1-5; D unclear. CDR1 and CDR2 (germline): DFQATT, SNEGSKA (reference sequence). This CDR3 comprises 16 residues. Trimming removed 3 bases from V and 0 bases from J, with 15 bases in between. The CDR3 region has the DNA TGCAGTGCTAGGGTCCCTGGCCTCGGTAGCAATCAGCCCCAGCATTTT. As protein: CSARVPGLGSNQPQHF.